A selection of T cell receptor beta chains follows, all from one sample in a study of blood T cell repertoires in COVID-19. The protocol was immunoSEQ multiplex PCR, while the TCRdb copy is restricted to in-frame clones and leaves out a portion. The data show some 210,000 clones, around 84% seen once. The source material was peripheral blood. The origin of the receptors is a human donor in a cohort sampled during active COVID-19. Both conserved end residues are part of each CDR3. A D gene is named only where the DNA matches it firmly. Size is stated for part of the rows, as once, few or many counts, or as a class when the clone is expanded.

>TRBD2|.|TRBJ2-5|TRBV4-2
CASSLTGGGETQYF
TGTGCCAGCAGCCTAACGGGGGGAGGGGAGACCCAGTACTTC
>TRBD2|.|TRBJ2-7|TRBV29-1
CSVVWREGHEQYF
TGCAGCGTTGTCTGGCGGGAGGGCCATGAGCAGTACTTC
>.|.|TRBJ1-3|TRBV2
CASTPTASGNTIYF
TGTGCCAGCACCCCAACAGCCTCTGGAAACACCATATATTTT
>.|.|TRBJ2-7|TRBV29-1
CSAGTFSYEQYF
TGCAGCGCCGGGACTTTCTCCTACGAGCAGTACTTC
>.|.|TRBJ1-3|TRBV3-1/TRBV3-2
CASSQVRGNTIYF
TGTGCCAGCAGCCAAGTCCGTGGAAACACCATATATTTT
>.|.|TRBJ2-2|TRBV2
CASSREGRRNTGELFF
TGTGCCAGCAGTCGTGAGGGCCGGAGGAACACCGGGGAGCTGTTTTTT
>TRBD1|.|TRBJ2-1|TRBV7-8
CASSIGGDRRYNEQFF
TGTGCCAGCAGTATAGGTGGGGACAGGCGTTACAATGAGCAGTTCTTC
>.|.|TRBJ1-1|TRBV5-8
CASSLGLDSSRTEAFF
TGTGCCAGCAGCTTGGGTCTCGACAGCTCTAGGACTGAAGCTTTCTTT
>.|.|TRBJ1-5|TRBV12-3/TRBV12-4
CASSLGSNQPQHF
TGTGCCAGCAGTTTGGGCTCAAATCAGCCCCAGCATTTT
>.|.|TRBJ2-3|TRBV9
CASSVSSGDTQYF
TGTGCCAGCAGCGTAAGTTCGGGAGATACGCAGTATTTT
>.|.|TRBJ1-2|TRBV3-1/TRBV3-2
CASSRTELFSGSSSYGYTF
TGTGCCAGCAGCCGAACCGAACTCTTCTCAGGCTCCTCATCCTATGGCTACACCTTC
>.|.|TRBJ2-2|TRBV28
CASSFQVKGTGELFF
TGTGCCAGCAGTTTCCAGGTTAAAGGTACCGGGGAGCTGTTTTTT
>.|.|TRBJ1-5|TRBV19
CATAQQGGQPQHF
TGTGCCACGGCCCAACAGGGTGGTCAGCCCCAGCATTTT
>.|.|TRBJ1-2|TRBV3-1/TRBV3-2
CASSKNQRRANYGYTF
TGTGCCAGCAGCAAAAATCAGAGGAGAGCTAACTATGGCTACACCTTC
>.|.|TRBJ1-2|TRBV4-2
CASSPQGWPSSYGYTF
TGTGCCAGCAGCCCTCAGGGGTGGCCTTCTAGCTATGGCTACACCTTC
>TRBD1|.|TRBJ1-4|TRBV18
CASSPRTGVQANEKLFF
TGTGCCAGCTCACCCCGGACAGGGGTTCAAGCTAATGAAAAACTGTTTTTT
>.|.|TRBJ1-1|TRBV5-1
CASSPAGWLANTEAFF
TGCGCCAGCAGCCCGGCAGGGTGGTTAGCGAACACTGAAGCTTTCTTT
>.|few|TRBJ1-5|TRBV28
CASSYGDSNQPQHF
TGTGCCAGCAGTTACGGGGATAGCAATCAGCCCCAGCATTTT
>.|.|TRBJ2-5|TRBV29-1
CSVEGPSGQETQYF
TGCAGCGTTGAAGGCCCGAGCGGTCAAGAGACCCAGTACTTC
>.|.|TRBJ2-3|TRBV20-1
CSASGFTQYF
TGCAGTGCTAGCGGGTTCACGCAGTATTTT
>TRBD2|.|TRBJ2-3|TRBV5-1
CASTAGLLTDTQYF
TGCGCCAGTACAGCGGGACTGCTCACAGATACGCAGTATTTT
>TRBD1|.|TRBJ1-5|TRBV19
CASSIGQGVGPQHF
TGTGCCAGTAGTATCGGACAGGGTGTGGGGCCCCAGCATTTT